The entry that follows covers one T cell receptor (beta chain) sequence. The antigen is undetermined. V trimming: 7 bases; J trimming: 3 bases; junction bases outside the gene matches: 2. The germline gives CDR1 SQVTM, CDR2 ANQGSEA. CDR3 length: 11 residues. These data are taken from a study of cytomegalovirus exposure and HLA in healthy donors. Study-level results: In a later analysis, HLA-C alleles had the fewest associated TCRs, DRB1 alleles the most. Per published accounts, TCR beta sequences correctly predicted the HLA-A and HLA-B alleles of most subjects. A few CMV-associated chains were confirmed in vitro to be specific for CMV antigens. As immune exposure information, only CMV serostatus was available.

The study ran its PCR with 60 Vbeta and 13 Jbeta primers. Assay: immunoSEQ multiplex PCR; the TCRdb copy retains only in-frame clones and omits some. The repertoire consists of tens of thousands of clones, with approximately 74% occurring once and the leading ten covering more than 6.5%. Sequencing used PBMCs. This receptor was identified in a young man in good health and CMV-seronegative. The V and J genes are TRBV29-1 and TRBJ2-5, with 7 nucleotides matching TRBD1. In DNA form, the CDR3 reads TGCAGCGCCGGGACAGAAGAGACCCAGTACTTC. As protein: CSAGTEETQYF.